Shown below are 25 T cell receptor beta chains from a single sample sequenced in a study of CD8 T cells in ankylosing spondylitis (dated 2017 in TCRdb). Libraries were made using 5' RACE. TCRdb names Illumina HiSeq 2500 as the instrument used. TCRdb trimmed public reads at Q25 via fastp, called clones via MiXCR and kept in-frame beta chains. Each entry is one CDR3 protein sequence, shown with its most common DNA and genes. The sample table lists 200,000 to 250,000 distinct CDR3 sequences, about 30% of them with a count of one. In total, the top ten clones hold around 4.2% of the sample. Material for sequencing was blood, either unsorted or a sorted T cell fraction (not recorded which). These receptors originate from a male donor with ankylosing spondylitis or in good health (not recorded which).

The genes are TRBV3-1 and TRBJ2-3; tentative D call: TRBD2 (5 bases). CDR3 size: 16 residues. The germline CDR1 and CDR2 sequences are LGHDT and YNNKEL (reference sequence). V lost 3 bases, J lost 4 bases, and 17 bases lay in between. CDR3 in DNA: TGTGCCAGCAGCCAGATTTCGAGGAAGGAGGCAGATACGCAGTATTTT. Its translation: CASSQISRKEADTQYF.

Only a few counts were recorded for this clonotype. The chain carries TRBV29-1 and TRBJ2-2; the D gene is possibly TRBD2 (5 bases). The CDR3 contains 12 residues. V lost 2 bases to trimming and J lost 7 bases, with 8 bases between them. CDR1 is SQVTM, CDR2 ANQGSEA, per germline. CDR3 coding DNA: TGCAGCGTTGAAATCCGGGACGGGGAGCTGTTTTTT. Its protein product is CSVEIRDGELFF.

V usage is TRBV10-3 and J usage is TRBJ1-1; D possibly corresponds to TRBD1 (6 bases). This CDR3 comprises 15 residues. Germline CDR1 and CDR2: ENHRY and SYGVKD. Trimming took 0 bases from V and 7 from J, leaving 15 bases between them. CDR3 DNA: TGTGCCATCAGTGAGTCGACTCCGGGGGCCGGTGAAGCTTTCTTT. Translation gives CAISESTPGAGEAFF.

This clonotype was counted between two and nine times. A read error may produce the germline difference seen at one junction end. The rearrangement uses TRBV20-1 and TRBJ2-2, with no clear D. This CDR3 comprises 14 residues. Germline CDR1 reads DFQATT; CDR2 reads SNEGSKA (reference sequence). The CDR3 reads CSARDPRVTGELFF. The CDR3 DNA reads TGCAGTGCCAGAGACCCCCGAGTCACCGGGGAGCTGTTTTTT.

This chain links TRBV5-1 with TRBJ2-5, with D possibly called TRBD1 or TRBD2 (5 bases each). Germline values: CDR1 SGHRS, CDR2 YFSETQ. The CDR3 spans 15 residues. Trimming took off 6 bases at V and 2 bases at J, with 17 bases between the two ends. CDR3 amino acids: CASKDLRGRQETQYF. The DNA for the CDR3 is TGCGCCAGCAAGGACCTTAGGGGACGGCAAGAGACCCAGTACTTC.

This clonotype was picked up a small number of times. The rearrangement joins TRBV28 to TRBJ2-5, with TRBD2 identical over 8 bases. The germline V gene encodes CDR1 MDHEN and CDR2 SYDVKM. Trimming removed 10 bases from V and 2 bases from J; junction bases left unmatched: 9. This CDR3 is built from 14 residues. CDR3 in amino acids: CATNSGATQETQYF. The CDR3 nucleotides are TGTGCCACCAATAGCGGGGCAACACAAGAGACCCAGTACTTC.

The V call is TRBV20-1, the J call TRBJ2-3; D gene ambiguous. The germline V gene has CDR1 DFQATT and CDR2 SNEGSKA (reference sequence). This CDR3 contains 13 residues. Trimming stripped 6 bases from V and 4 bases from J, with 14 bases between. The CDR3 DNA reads TGCAGTGCACAGAGGCTAGTCTCAGATACGCAGTATTTT. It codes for CSAQRLVSDTQYF.

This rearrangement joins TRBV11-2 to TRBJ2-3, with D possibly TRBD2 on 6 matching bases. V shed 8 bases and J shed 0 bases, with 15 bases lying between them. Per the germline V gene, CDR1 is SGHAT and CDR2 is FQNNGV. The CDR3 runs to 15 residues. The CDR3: CASRDGGASTDTQYF. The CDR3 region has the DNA TGTGCCAGCCGGGACGGCGGGGCCAGCACAGATACGCAGTATTTT.

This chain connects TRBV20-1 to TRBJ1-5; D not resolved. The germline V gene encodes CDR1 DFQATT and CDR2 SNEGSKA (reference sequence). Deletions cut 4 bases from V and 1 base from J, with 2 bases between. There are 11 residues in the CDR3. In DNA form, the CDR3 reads TGCAGTGCTATAAGCAATCAGCCCCAGCATTTT. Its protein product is CSAISNQPQHF.

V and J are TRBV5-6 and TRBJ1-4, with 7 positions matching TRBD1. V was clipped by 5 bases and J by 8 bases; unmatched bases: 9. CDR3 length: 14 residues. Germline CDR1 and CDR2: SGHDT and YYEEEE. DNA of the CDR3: TGTGCCAGCAGGCGGCGTACAGGGGAAGAAAAACTGTTTTTT. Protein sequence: CASRRRTGEEKLFF.

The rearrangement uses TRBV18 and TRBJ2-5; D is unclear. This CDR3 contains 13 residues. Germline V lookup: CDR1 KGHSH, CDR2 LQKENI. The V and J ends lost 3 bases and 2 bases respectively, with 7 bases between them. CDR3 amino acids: CASSPQRQETQYF. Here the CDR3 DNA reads TGTGCCAGCTCACCGCAGAGGCAAGAGACCCAGTACTTC.

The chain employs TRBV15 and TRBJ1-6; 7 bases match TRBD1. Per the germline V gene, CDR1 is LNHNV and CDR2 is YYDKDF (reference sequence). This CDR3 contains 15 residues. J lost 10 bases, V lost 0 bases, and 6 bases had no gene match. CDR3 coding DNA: TGTGCCACCAGCAGAGATCGGGCAGGGGGATCACCCCTCCACTTT. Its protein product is CATSRDRAGGSPLHF.

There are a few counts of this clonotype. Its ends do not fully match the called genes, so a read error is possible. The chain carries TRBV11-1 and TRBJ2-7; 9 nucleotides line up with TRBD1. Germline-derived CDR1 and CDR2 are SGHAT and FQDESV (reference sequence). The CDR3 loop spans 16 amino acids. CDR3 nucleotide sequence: TGTGCCAGCAGCCAACCAGCGGGACAGGGCTCCTACGAGCATTACTTC. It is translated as CASSQPAGQGSYEHYF.

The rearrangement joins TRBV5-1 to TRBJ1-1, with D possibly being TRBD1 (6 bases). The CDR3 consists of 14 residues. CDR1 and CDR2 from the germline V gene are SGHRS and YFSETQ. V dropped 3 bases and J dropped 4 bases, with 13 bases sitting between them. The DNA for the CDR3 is TGCGCCAGCAGCTGGCAGGGAGGGGGCACTGAAGCTTTCTTT. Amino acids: CASSWQGGGTEAFF.

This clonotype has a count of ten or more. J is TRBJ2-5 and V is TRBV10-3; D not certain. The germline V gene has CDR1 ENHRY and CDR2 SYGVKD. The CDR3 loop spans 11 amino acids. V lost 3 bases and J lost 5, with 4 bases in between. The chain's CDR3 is CAISDRETQYF. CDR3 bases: TGTGCCATCAGTGACCGTGAGACCCAGTACTTC.

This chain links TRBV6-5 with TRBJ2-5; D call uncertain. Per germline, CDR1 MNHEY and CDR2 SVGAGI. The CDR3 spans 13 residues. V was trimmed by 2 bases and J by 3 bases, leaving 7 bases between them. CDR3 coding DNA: TGTGCCAGCAGTTACATTGGAGAAGAGACCCAGTACTTC. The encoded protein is CASSYIGEETQYF.

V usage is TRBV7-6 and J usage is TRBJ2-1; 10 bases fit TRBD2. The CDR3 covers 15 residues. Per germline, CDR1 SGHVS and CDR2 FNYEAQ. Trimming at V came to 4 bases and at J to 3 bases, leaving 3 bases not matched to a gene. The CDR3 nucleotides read TGTGCCAGCAGCTGGTCTAGCGGGGGCTACAATGAGCAGTTCTTC. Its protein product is CASSWSSGGYNEQFF.

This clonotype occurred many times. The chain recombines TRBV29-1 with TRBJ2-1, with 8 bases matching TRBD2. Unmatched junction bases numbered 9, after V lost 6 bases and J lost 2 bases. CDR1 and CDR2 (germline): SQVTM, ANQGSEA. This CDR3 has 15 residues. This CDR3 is CSVEPGLGPYNEQFF. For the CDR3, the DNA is TGCAGCGTGGAACCGGGACTAGGCCCCTACAATGAGCAGTTCTTC.

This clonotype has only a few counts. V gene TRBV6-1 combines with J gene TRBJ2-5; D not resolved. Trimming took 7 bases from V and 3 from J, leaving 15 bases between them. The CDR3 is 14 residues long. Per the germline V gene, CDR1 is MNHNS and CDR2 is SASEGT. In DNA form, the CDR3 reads TGTGCCAGCACCTCACCCGGCCGGGAAGAGACCCAGTACTTC. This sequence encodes CASTSPGREETQYF.

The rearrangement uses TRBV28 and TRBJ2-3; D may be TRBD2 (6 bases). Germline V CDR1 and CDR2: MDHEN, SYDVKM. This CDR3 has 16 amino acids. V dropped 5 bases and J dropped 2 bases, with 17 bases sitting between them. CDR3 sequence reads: CASSPGLETNTDTQYF. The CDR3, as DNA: TGTGCCAGCAGTCCGGGACTGGAAACCAACACAGATACGCAGTATTTT.

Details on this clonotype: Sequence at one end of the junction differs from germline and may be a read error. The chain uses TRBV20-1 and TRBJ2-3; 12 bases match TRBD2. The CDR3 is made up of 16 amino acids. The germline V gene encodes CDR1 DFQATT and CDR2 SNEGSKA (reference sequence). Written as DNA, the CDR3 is TGCTGTGCTTCCGGACTAGCGGGGACTAGCACAGATACGCAGTATTTT. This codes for CCASGLAGTSTDTQYF.

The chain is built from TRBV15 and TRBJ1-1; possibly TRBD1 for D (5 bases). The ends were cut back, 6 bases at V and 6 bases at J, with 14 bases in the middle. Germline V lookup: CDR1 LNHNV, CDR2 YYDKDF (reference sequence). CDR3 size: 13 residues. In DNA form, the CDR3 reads TGTGCCACCAGAGACAGACTGTGGGCTGAAGCTTTCTTT. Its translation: CATRDRLWAEAFF.

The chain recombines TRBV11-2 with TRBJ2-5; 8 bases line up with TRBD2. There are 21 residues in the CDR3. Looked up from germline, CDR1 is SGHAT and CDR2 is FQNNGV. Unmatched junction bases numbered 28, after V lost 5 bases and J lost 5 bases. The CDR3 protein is CASSPGPDIRGGISPRETQYF. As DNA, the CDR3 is TGTGCCAGCAGCCCAGGCCCGGATATTCGGGGGGGCATTAGTCCGAGGGAGACCCAGTACTTC.

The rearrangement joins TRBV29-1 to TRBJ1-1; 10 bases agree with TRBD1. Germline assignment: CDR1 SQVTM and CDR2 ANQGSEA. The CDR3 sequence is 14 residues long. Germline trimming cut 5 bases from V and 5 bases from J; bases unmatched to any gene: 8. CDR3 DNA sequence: TGCAGCGTTACGCTAGGGACAGGGGAAACTGAAGCTTTCTTT. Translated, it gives CSVTLGTGETEAFF.

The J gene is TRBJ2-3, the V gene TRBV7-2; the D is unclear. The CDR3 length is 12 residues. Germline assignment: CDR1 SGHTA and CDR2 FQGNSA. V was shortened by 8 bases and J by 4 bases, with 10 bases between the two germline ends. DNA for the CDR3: TGTGCCAGCGGGTTCAACTCAGATACGCAGTATTTT. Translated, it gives CASGFNSDTQYF.